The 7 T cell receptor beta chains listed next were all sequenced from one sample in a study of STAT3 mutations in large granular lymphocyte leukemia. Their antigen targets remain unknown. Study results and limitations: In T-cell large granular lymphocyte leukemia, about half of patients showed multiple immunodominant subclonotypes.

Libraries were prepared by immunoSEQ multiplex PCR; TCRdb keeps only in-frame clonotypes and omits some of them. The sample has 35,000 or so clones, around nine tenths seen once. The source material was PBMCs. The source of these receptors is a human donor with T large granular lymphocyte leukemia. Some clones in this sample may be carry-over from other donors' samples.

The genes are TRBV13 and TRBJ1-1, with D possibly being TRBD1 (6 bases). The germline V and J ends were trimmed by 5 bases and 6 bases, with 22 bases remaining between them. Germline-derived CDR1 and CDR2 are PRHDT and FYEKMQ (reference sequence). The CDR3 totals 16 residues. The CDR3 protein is CASSPRLGGPRAEAFF. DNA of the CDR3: TGTGCCAGCAGCCCCCGTCTTGGGGGCCCTCGAGCTGAAGCTTTCTTT. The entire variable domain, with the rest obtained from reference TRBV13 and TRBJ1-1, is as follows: AAGVIQSPRHLIKEKRETATLKCYPIPRHDTVYWYQQGPGQDPQFLISFYEKMQSDKGSIPDRFSAQQFSDYHSELNMSSLELGDSALYFCASSPRLGGPRAEAFFGQGTRLTVV.

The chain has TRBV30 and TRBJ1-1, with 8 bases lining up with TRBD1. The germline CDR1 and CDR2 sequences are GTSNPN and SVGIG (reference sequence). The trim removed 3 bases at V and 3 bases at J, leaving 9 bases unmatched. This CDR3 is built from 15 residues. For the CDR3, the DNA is TGTGCCTGGAGCCCCAGGGGGCGGACGGACACTGAAGCTTTCTTT. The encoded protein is CAWSPRGRTDTEAFF.

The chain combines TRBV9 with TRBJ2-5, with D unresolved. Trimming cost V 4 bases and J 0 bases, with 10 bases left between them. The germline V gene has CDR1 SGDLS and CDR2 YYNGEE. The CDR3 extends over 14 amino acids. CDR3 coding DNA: TGTGCCAGCAGCCCGATTCCGTACCAAGAGACCCAGTACTTC. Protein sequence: CASSPIPYQETQYF. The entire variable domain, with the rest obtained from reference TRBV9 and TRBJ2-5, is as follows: DSGVTQTPKHLITATGQRVTLRCSPRSGDLSVYWYQQSLDQGLQFLIQYYNGEERAKGNILERFSAQQFPDLHSELNLSSLELGDSALYFCASSPIPYQETQYFGPGTRLLVL.

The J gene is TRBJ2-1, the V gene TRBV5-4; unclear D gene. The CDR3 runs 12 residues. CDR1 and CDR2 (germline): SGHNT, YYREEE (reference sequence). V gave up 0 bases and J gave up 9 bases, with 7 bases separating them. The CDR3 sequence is CASSLGAREQFF. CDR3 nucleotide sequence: TGTGCCAGCAGCTTGGGGGCCCGTGAGCAGTTCTTC.

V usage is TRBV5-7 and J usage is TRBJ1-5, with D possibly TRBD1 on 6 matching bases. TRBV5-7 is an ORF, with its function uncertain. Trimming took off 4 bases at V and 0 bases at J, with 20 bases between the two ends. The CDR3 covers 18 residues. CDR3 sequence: CASSRAVVGHISNQPQHF. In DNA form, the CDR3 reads TGTGCCAGCAGCCGCGCCGTTGTGGGACACATTAGCAATCAGCCCCAGCATTTT.

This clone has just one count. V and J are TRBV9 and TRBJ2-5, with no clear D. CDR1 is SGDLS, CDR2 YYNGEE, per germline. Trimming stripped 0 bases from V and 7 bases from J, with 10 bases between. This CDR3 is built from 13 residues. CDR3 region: CASSVGRYGTQYF. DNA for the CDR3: TGTGCCAGCAGCGTAGGTCGTTACGGGACCCAGTACTTC. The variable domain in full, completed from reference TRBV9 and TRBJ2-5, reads DSGVTQTPKHLITATGQRVTLRCSPRSGDLSVYWYQQSLDQGLQFLIQYYNGEERAKGNILERFSAQQFPDLHSELNLSSLELGDSALYFCASSVGRYGTQYFGPGTRLLVL.

The CDR3: CASSVTENYGYTF. The CDR3, as DNA: TGTGCCAGCAGTGTCACAGAGAACTATGGCTACACCTTC. The rearrangement links TRBV28 to TRBJ1-2; no clear D gene. The CDR3 has 13 amino acids. Trimming cost V 5 bases and J 2 bases, with 9 bases left between them. Germline V gene data show CDR1 as MDHEN and CDR2 as SYDVKM.